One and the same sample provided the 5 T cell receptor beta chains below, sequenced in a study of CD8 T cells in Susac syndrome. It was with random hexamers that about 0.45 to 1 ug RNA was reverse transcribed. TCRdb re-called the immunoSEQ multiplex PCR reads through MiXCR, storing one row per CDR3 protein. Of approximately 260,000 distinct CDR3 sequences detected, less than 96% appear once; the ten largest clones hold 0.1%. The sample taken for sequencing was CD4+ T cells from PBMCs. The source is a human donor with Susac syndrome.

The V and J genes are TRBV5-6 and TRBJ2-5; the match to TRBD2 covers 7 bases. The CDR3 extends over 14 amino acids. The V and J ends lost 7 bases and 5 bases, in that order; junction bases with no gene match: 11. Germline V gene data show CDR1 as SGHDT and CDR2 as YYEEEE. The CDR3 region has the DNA TGTGCCAGCGACCAGGTGGGGAGGGTGGAGACCCAGTACTTC. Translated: CASDQVGRVETQYF.

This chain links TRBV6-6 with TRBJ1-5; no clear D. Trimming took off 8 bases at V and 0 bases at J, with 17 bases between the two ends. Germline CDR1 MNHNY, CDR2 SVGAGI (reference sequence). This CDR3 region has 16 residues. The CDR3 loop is CASGELTPYSNQPQHF. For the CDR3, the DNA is TGTGCCAGCGGGGAACTCACCCCGTATAGCAATCAGCCCCAGCATTTT.

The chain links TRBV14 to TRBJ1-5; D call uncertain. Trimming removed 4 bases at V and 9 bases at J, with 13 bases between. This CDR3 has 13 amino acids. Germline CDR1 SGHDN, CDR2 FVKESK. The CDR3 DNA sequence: TGTGCCAGCAGCCCAAGACCCTTTGGGCCCCAGCATTTT. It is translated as CASSPRPFGPQHF.

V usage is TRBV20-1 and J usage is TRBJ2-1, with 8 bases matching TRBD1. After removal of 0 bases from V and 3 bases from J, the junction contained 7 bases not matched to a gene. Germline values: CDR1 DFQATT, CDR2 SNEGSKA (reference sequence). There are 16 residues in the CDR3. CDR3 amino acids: CSARDPDRGHYNEQFF. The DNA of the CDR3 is TGCAGTGCTAGAGATCCCGACAGGGGACACTACAATGAGCAGTTCTTC.

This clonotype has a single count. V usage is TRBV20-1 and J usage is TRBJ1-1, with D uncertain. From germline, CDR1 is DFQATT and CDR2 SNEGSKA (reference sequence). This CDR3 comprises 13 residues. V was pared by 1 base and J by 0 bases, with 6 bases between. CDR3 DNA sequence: TGCAGTGCTAGAGCTCAGGTGAACACTGAAGCTTTCTTT. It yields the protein CSARAQVNTEAFF.